The 18 T cell receptor beta chains reported below all come from one sample, sequenced in a study of OX40 agonist ivuxolimab in advanced cancers. The protocol was immunoSEQ multiplex PCR, while the TCRdb copy is restricted to in-frame clones and leaves out a portion. The repertoire holds about 15,000 clones, with roughly three quarters as singletons. Sequenced material: CD4+ or CD8+ T cells sorted from blood, taken in a trial of the OX40 agonist ivuxolimab. Source of these receptors: an adult with an advanced solid tumor such as melanoma, head and neck, liver or kidney cancer.

The V gene is TRBV7-6, the J gene TRBJ2-1; D possibly corresponds to TRBD2 (5 bases). The CDR3 sequence is 14 residues long. Germline V lookup: CDR1 SGHVS, CDR2 FNYEAQ. The germline V and J ends were trimmed by 5 bases and 9 bases, with 17 bases remaining between them. DNA of the CDR3: TGTGCCAGCAGCCCCGTCTGGGAGAAGGTTGAGCAGTTCTTC. It yields the protein CASSPVWEKVEQFF.

The V call is TRBV5-4, the J call TRBJ1-4, with D perhaps TRBD1 (6 bases). Looked up from germline, CDR1 is SGHNT and CDR2 is YYREEE (reference sequence). The V end was cut by 2 bases, the J end by 8 bases, with 13 bases between. The CDR3 length is 14 residues. The chain's CDR3 is CASSLAERGEKLFF. The CDR3 DNA follows: TGTGCCAGCAGCTTAGCGGAAAGGGGGGAAAAACTGTTTTTT.

This chain connects TRBV7-3 to TRBJ2-5; 8 bases agree with TRBD1. In germline, CDR1 is SGHTA, CDR2 FQGTGA. Losses at the gene ends were 5 bases for V and 5 bases for J; bases not matched to a gene: 10. This CDR3 is 15 amino acids long. DNA of the CDR3: TGTGCCAGCAGCCCCGAAGGACAGGGCCGGGAGACCCAGTACTTC. Protein: CASSPEGQGRETQYF. Full variable domain (missing parts from reference TRBV7-3 and TRBJ2-5): GAGVSQTPSNKVTEKGKYVELRCDPISGHTALYWYRQSLGQGPEFLIYFQGTGAADDSGLPNDRFFAVRPEGSVSTLKIQRTERGDSAVYLCASSPEGQGRETQYFGPGTRLLVL.

The V gene is TRBV6-1, the J gene TRBJ1-5, with D perhaps matching TRBD1 (6 bases). The CDR3 length is 15 residues. Germline V gene lookup returns CDR1 MNHNS and CDR2 SASEGT. Between the trimmed V and J ends, which lost 3 bases and 3 bases, there was a span of 12 bases. This chain's CDR3 is CASSEITGYNQPQHF. CDR3 DNA: TGTGCCAGCAGTGAGATTACAGGGTACAATCAGCCCCAGCATTTT.

This clone has ten or more counts. The chain uses TRBV30 and TRBJ1-1; TRBD1 agrees at 8 bases. CDR1 is GTSNPN, CDR2 SVGIG, per germline (reference sequence). The CDR3 totals 15 residues. Trimming removed 2 bases from V and 5 bases from J; junction bases left unmatched: 10. CDR3: CAWSPQDRVGTEAFF. In nucleotides, the CDR3 is TGTGCCTGGAGTCCGCAGGACAGGGTCGGAACTGAAGCTTTCTTT.

The rearrangement uses TRBV28 and TRBJ2-7; D possibly corresponds to TRBD1 (5 bases). The CDR3 spans 12 residues. Germline V gene data show CDR1 as MDHEN and CDR2 as SYDVKM. Trimming stripped 1 base from V and 9 bases from J, with 10 bases between. The CDR3 loop reads CASSLLQERQYF. For the CDR3, the DNA is TGTGCCAGCAGTTTATTACAGGAACGGCAGTACTTC.

V and J are TRBV2 and TRBJ1-4, with D maybe TRBD1 (5 bases). This CDR3 is 19 amino acids long. CDR1 and CDR2 from the germline V gene are SNHLY and FYNNEI. Trimming took 3 bases from V and 0 from J, leaving 20 bases between them. The DNA of the CDR3 is TGTGCCAGCAGTGAGGTAGTGGTAGGGGATGGGGCAACTAATGAAAAACTGTTTTTT. Translating it yields CASSEVVVGDGATNEKLFF.

The J gene is TRBJ1-3, the V gene TRBV9, with D maybe TRBD1 (5 bases). The germline gives CDR1 SGDLS, CDR2 YYNGEE. The CDR3 spans 15 residues. Between the trimmed V and J ends, which lost 4 bases and 0 bases, there was a span of 11 bases. The CDR3 sequence: CASSPSGDSGNTIYF. The CDR3 DNA follows: TGTGCCAGCAGCCCGTCGGGGGACTCTGGAAACACCATATATTTT.

The genes are TRBV7-3 and TRBJ2-3; D call uncertain. This CDR3 has 16 amino acids. Germline CDR1 reads SGHTA; CDR2 reads FQGTGA. V was shortened by 2 bases and J by 0 bases, with 12 bases between the two germline ends. CDR3 region: CASSLGLGPSTDTQYF. The CDR3, as DNA: TGTGCCAGCAGCTTAGGGCTAGGTCCAAGCACAGATACGCAGTATTTT.

V usage is TRBV14 and J usage is TRBJ1-2; 9 nucleotides match TRBD1. The germline V gene encodes CDR1 SGHDN and CDR2 FVKESK. The J segment lost 4 bases and the V segment lost 2 bases, leaving 5 bases of the junction unmatched. The CDR3 has 15 amino acids. CDR3 protein: CASSQLTGGTYGYTF. Here the CDR3 DNA reads TGTGCCAGCAGCCAATTGACAGGGGGAACCTATGGCTACACCTTC.

The rearrangement uses TRBV30 and TRBJ2-1; 8 bases align to TRBD2. The CDR3 spans 12 residues. The germline V gene encodes CDR1 GTSNPN and CDR2 SVGIG (reference sequence). Unmatched junction bases numbered 2, after V lost 3 bases and J lost 7 bases. For the CDR3, the DNA is TGTGCCTGGAGCGCGGGGGGAAATGAGCAGTTCTTC. Its translation is CAWSAGGNEQFF.

The chain recombines TRBV6-1 with TRBJ2-1; D is possibly TRBD2 (6 bases). Between the trimmed V and J ends, which lost 2 bases and 2 bases, there was a span of 13 bases. CDR3 size: 16 residues. Germline V gene data show CDR1 as MNHNS and CDR2 as SASEGT. The DNA for the CDR3 is TGTGCCAGCAGTGAAAATGCGGGAAGGCCCTACAATGAGCAGTTCTTC. Amino acid sequence: CASSENAGRPYNEQFF.

The rearrangement uses TRBV6-1 and TRBJ2-7; a possible D gene is TRBD1 (6 bases). The ends were cut back, 5 bases at V and 6 bases at J, with 8 bases in the middle. Germline V gene data show CDR1 as MNHNS and CDR2 as SASEGT. CDR3 size: 11 residues. In DNA, the CDR3 is TGTGCCAGCAGTTACAGGGTCGAGCAGTACTTC. Its translation is CASSYRVEQYF.

The chain links TRBV27 to TRBJ1-1; D unclear. The CDR3 totals 13 residues. CDR1 and CDR2 from the germline V gene are MNHEY and SMNVEV (reference sequence). Trimming removed 0 bases at V and 0 bases at J, with 2 bases between. In DNA form, the CDR3 reads TGTGCCAGCAGTTTATCTGTGAACACTGAAGCTTTCTTT. It translates to CASSLSVNTEAFF.

The CDR3 loop is CASRGPETSYNEQFF. The CDR3 DNA reads as TGTGCCAGCAGGGGCCCCGAGACTAGCTACAATGAGCAGTTCTTC. The gene calls are TRBV2 and TRBJ2-1; D is perhaps TRBD2 (6 bases). V gave up 6 bases and J gave up 3 bases, with 15 bases separating them. Looked up from germline, CDR1 is SNHLY and CDR2 is FYNNEI. This CDR3 region has 15 residues. The whole variable domain, remainder taken from reference TRBV2 and TRBJ2-1, is EPEVTQTPSHQVTQMGQEVILRCVPISNHLYFYWYRQILGQKVEFLVSFYNNEISEKSEIFDDQFSVERPDGSNFTLKIRSTKLEDSAMYFCASRGPETSYNEQFFGPGTRLTVL.

The J gene is TRBJ1-4, the V gene TRBV6-1; possible D gene TRBD1, 5 bases. This CDR3 comprises 13 residues. V gave up 5 bases and J gave up 8 bases, with 12 bases separating them. Germline V CDR1 and CDR2: MNHNS, SASEGT. The CDR3 region has the DNA TGTGCCAGCAGTTCGAGGGACTACGAAAAACTGTTTTTT. As protein: CASSSRDYEKLFF.

The rearrangement joins TRBV14 to TRBJ1-4; no reliable D call. V lost 0 bases and J 5 bases, leaving 13 bases between the germline ends. CDR1 and CDR2 from the germline V gene are SGHDN and FVKESK. The CDR3 loop spans 16 amino acids. CDR3 residues: CASSQETGRKNEKLFF. In DNA, the CDR3 is TGTGCCAGCAGCCAAGAAACGGGCAGGAAAAATGAAAAACTGTTTTTT.

This chain joins TRBV29-1 and TRBJ1-2, with D possibly matching TRBD1 (5 bases). This CDR3 is built from 13 residues. Germline loops: CDR1 SQVTM, CDR2 ANQGSEA. Trimming left V 4 bases short and J 4 bases short, with 13 bases between. The CDR3 bases are TGCAGCGTTGTTGGGGGGGATCGCTATGGCTACACCTTC. Translation: CSVVGGDRYGYTF.